These T cell receptor beta chains were read from a single sample in a study of identical twins. TCRdb re-analysed the 5' RACE reads in MiXCR, keeping a single row per CDR3 protein. The data hold around 480,000 distinct CDR3 sequences, with roughly an eighth observed a single time. The sample was also linked to a second study, of yellow fever vaccine responses in identical twins.

What was sequenced was CD4+ T cells sorted from blood. These receptors were obtained from a young woman in good health. CDR3s include the opening cysteine and the closing phenylalanine or tryptophan. A D gene is named only where the DNA matches it firmly. Size values are once, few and many counts, or a class for expanded clones, and some rows have none.

V gene	CDR3 length	J gene	clone size	D gene	CDR3 DNA	CDR3 protein
TRBV19	14	TRBJ2-1	few	-	TGTGCCAGTAGTATAGCCAGGGGAGGCAATGAGCAGTTCTTC	CASSIARGGNEQFF
TRBV12-3/TRBV12-4	14	TRBJ2-2	many	-	TGTGCCAGCAGTTTAGACGAGAACACCGGGGAGCTGTTTTTT	CASSLDENTGELFF
TRBV7-2	15	TRBJ2-7	-	-	TGTGCCAGCAGCTTACGCAGGGGAGTAACCTACGAGCAGTACTTC	CASSLRRGVTYEQYF
TRBV5-1	16	TRBJ2-5	few	TRBD2	TGCGCCAGCAGCTTGGTGCTAGCGGGGCTCCAAGAGACCCAGTACTTC	CASSLVLAGLQETQYF
TRBV11-2	15	TRBJ2-3	-	-	TGTGCCAGCAGCGTACAGGGAGGGTGGACAGATACGCAGTATTTT	CASSVQGGWTDTQYF
TRBV5-1	16	TRBJ2-7	-	TRBD1	TGCGCCAGCAGCTTGGGGGGACAGGTCCTCTCCTACGAGCAGTACTTC	CASSLGGQVLSYEQYF
TRBV12-3/TRBV12-4	18	TRBJ2-1	-	TRBD2	TGTGCCAGTCAAAGGCCAGCGGGAGGGCCCCGCTCCTACAATGAGCAGTTCTTC	CASQRPAGGPRSYNEQFF
TRBV30	14	TRBJ2-7	few	TRBD1	TGTGCCTGGAGTGAAGGGGACAGGGGCAGCGAGCAGTACTTC	CAWSEGDRGSEQYF
TRBV10-3	13	TRBJ1-2	few	-	TGTGCCATCAGTCTCCAGGAGAACTATGGCTACACCTTC	CAISLQENYGYTF
TRBV7-9	14	TRBJ1-2	few	-	TGTGCCAGCAGCTTAGTGGCGGCAGGGGATGGCTACACCTTC	CASSLVAAGDGYTF
TRBV12-3/TRBV12-4	11	TRBJ1-1	many	-	TGTGCCAGCAGTTTAGGTCCCGAAGCTTTCTTT	CASSLGPEAFF
TRBV18	15	TRBJ2-5	few	-	TGTGCCAGCTCACCATTCCCGGGAGTTAGGGAGACCCAGTACTTC	CASSPFPGVRETQYF
TRBV5-1	14	TRBJ2-5	few	TRBD1	TGCGCCAGCAGCTTTCAGGGGGCGGGAGAGACCCAGTACTTC	CASSFQGAGETQYF
TRBV24-1	14	TRBJ2-1	many	TRBD2	TGTGCCACCAGTGAGGGGACTAACGCCAATGAGCAGTTCTTC	CATSEGTNANEQFF
TRBV12-5	17	TRBJ2-1	few	TRBD2	TGTGCTAGTGGTCCCGATTCTGGCCTAGCGGGAGACAATGAGCAGTTCTTC	CASGPDSGLAGDNEQFF
TRBV2	17	TRBJ2-5	few	TRBD2	TGTGCCAGCACTACAACCCCGTGGCTAGCGGGTAGGGGTGCCCAGTACTTC	CASTTTPWLAGRGAQYF
TRBV24-1	13	TRBJ2-5	few	-	TGTGCCACCAGTGATTTGAGGGTAGAGACCCAGTACTTC	CATSDLRVETQYF
TRBV27	18	TRBJ2-7	-	TRBD1	TGTGCCAGCAGTTTATCGCAGGTTGGGACAGGACTCTCCTACGAGCAGTACTTC	CASSLSQVGTGLSYEQYF
TRBV6-5	10	TRBJ2-7	many	-	TGTGCCAGCAGTACGTACGAGCAGTACTTC	CASSTYEQYF
TRBV12-3/TRBV12-4	16	TRBJ2-7	-	-	TGTGCCAGCAGTCCCTCTCGCAGGGTGGGATCCTACGAGCAGTACTTC	CASSPSRRVGSYEQYF
TRBV3-1	15	TRBJ1-2	-	TRBD1	TGTGCCAGCAGCCAGGAAATACAGGGGAACTATGGCTACACCTTC	CASSQEIQGNYGYTF
TRBV7-2	16	TRBJ2-2	-	-	TGTGCCAGCAGCTTAATTTTTTCGGCGAACACCGGGGAGCTGTTTTTT	CASSLIFSANTGELFF
TRBV12-3/TRBV12-4	16	TRBJ2-5	-	-	TGTGCCAGCAGACGAGGGGCGGGAAAGCACCAAGAGACCCAGTACTTC	CASRRGAGKHQETQYF
TRBV6-1	13	TRBJ2-1	few	-	TGTGCCAGCACCCCAACCCATTTAGGTGAGCAGTTCTTC	CASTPTHLGEQFF